This TCR beta chain was observed in a study of T cells in localized non-small cell lung cancer. Whole-study findings and limits: It remains possible that heterogeneity exists, since only one tumor region was sequenced.

Germline V gene sequence: CDR1 SGHNT, CDR2 YENEEA. V lost 5 bases to trimming and J lost 3 bases, with 16 bases between them. The CDR3 sequence is 15 residues long. As for this clone: The antigen is undetermined.

Some clones are missing from TCRdb's copy, which holds only in-frame ones; the method was immunoSEQ multiplex PCR. The table shows tens of thousands of clones, with about 83% occurring only once. This specimen consisted of PBMCs, obtained before any cancer treatment. The chain uses TRBV11-3 and TRBJ2-5, with D perhaps matching TRBD1 (6 bases). This TCR was sampled from a man between 40 and 75 years old with stage II lung adenocarcinoma. The CDR3 sequence: CASSHGDTTEETQYF. The CDR3 coding sequence is TGTGCCAGCAGCCATGGGGACACCACCGAAGAGACCCAGTACTTC.